What follows are 21 T cell receptor beta chains derived from one specimen sequenced in a study of shared clonotypes between healthy human individuals. Naive CD8 cells lacked CD45RO, underwent positive selection for CCR7 and left out terminally differentiated effector memory CD45RA+ cells. Sequencing was performed with immunoSEQ multiplex PCR; in TCRdb, only in-frame clones are kept and a portion is missing. This sample has hundreds of thousands of clones; 92% occur once, and the top ten carry roughly 24%. Sample: naive CD8+ T cells sorted from blood. These receptors all stem from a young man in good health.

The chain recombines TRBV30 with TRBJ2-1; 11 bases agree with TRBD2. The CDR3 spans 13 residues. CDR1 and CDR2 from the germline V gene are GTSNPN and SVGIG (reference sequence). The trim removed 5 bases at V and 8 bases at J, leaving 5 bases unmatched. CDR3 nucleotide sequence: TGTGCCTGGGGTAGCGGGAGGGGGGATGAGCAGTTCTTC. Translating it yields CAWGSGRGDEQFF.

The rearrangement links TRBV28 to TRBJ2-7; 11 bases align to TRBD1. The CDR3 spans 15 residues. CDR1 is MDHEN and CDR2 is SYDVKM in the germline V gene. V was clipped by 5 bases and J by 3 bases; unmatched bases: 6. CDR3 nucleotides: TGTGCCAGCAGTACCTGGACAGGGGGCGACTACGAGCAGTACTTC. Amino acid sequence: CASSTWTGGDYEQYF.

CDR3 in DNA: TGTGCCAGCAGCTTCTCGCCCGACCAGGACAGCTATGGCTACACCTTC. It yields the protein CASSFSPDQDSYGYTF. The genes are TRBV7-9 and TRBJ1-2; the D gene is possibly TRBD1 (6 bases). This CDR3 spans 16 amino acids. The V gene's germline CDR1 is SEHNR and CDR2 FQNEAQ (reference sequence). Trimming took 3 bases from V and 4 from J, leaving 18 bases between them.

The gene calls are TRBV9 and TRBJ2-7; no clear D gene. Germline values: CDR1 SGDLS, CDR2 YYNGEE. V was pared by 4 bases and J by 2 bases, with 13 bases between. The CDR3 contains 14 residues. CDR3 amino acids: CASSLDGFTYEQYF. The CDR3, as DNA: TGTGCCAGCAGCTTAGATGGATTTACCTACGAGCAGTACTTC.

Only one count was recorded for this clone. The chain is built from TRBV2 and TRBJ2-7; the D call may be TRBD1 or TRBD2 (5 bases each). The V and J ends lost 3 bases and 6 bases respectively, with 15 bases between them. The germline CDR1 and CDR2 sequences are SNHLY and FYNNEI. The CDR3 sequence is 14 residues long. CDR3: CASSEQGPSREQYF. DNA of the CDR3: TGTGCCAGCAGTGAGCAGGGACCTTCCCGCGAGCAGTACTTC.

V usage is TRBV28 and J usage is TRBJ1-2; D unresolved. The CDR3 loop spans 13 amino acids. V was trimmed by 6 bases and J by 3 bases, leaving 11 bases between them. Germline values: CDR1 MDHEN, CDR2 SYDVKM. CDR3 nucleotides: TGTGCCAGCAGCTCCCCAACCGACTATGGCTACACCTTC. Its protein product is CASSSPTDYGYTF.

The gene calls are TRBV10-1 and TRBJ2-7; a weak D match, TRBD2 (6 bases). CDR3 length: 13 amino acids. Per the germline V gene, CDR1 is WNHNN and CDR2 is SYGVQD (reference sequence). Trimming took 0 bases from V and 3 from J, leaving 6 bases between them. CDR3 nucleotides: TGCGCCAGCAGTGAGTCGGGACTCTACGAGCAGTACTTC. This gives the protein CASSESGLYEQYF.

The rearrangement links TRBV5-1 to TRBJ2-6; the match to TRBD2 covers 7 bases. From germline, CDR1 is SGHRS and CDR2 YFSETQ. This CDR3 is built from 21 residues. V shed 1 base, J shed 2 bases, and the junction held 18 bases outside the gene matches. The CDR3 loop is CASSLQAGGGSGVPGANVLTF. The CDR3 nucleotides read TGCGCCAGCAGCTTGCAGGCTGGTGGCGGGAGTGGGGTCCCTGGGGCCAACGTCCTGACTTTC.

This clone was seen once. J is TRBJ1-2 and V is TRBV19; 7 bases are shared with TRBD1. The length of the CDR3 is 15 residues. Germline V CDR1 and CDR2: LNHDA, SQIVND (reference sequence). The ends lost 7 bases at V and 4 bases at J; junction bases unmatched: 12. This CDR3 reads CASTYSPGQLYGYTF. The CDR3 coding sequence is TGTGCCAGTACCTACTCACCGGGACAGCTCTATGGCTACACCTTC. Based on the CDR3 plus reference TRBV19 and TRBJ1-2, the full variable domain is DGGITQSPKYLFRKEGQNVTLSCEQNLNHDAMYWYRQDPGQGLRLIYYSQIVNDFQKGDIAEGYSVSREKKESFPLTVTSAQKNPTAFYLCASTYSPGQLYGYTFGSGTRLTVV.

The CDR3 DNA sequence: TGTGCCAGCAGTTTCTCGGTCGGGACAGGGTACACCAATGAGCAGTTCTTC. Translating gives CASSFSVGTGYTNEQFF. J is TRBJ2-1 and V is TRBV27, with TRBD1 matching over 9 bases. Germline V gives CDR1 MNHEY, CDR2 SMNVEV (reference sequence). Trimming took 3 bases from V and 6 from J; bases not matched to a gene: 12. This CDR3 spans 17 amino acids.

The chain couples TRBV19 to TRBJ2-3; D is perhaps TRBD1 (8 bases). The ends were cut back, 3 bases at V and 6 bases at J, with 16 bases in the middle. The CDR3 is 15 residues long. Per the germline V gene, CDR1 is LNHDA and CDR2 is SQIVND (reference sequence). CDR3 residues: CASSINRGGVDTQYF. DNA of the CDR3: TGTGCCAGTAGTATCAACAGGGGGGGCGTTGATACGCAGTATTTT.

CDR3 region: CASSLGTGAPGQPQHF. DNA for the CDR3: TGTGCCAGTTCTTTGGGGACAGGGGCCCCGGGGCAGCCCCAGCATTTT. The rearrangement uses TRBV19 and TRBJ1-5, with 10 bases fitting TRBD1. Trimming at V came to 8 bases and at J to 7 bases, leaving 14 bases not matched to a gene. The CDR3 is 16 residues long. Germline V lookup: CDR1 LNHDA, CDR2 SQIVND (reference sequence).

Comments on this clone: A read error may account for a junction end that differs from germline. V is TRBV7-7 and J is TRBJ2-7, with no clear D. This CDR3 contains 14 residues. Germline CDR1 reads SSHAT; CDR2 reads FNYEAQ (reference sequence). DNA of the CDR3: TGTGCTAGCAGCTTAGAGGTGGGTGACTACGAGCAGTACTTC. It yields the protein CASSLEVGDYEQYF.

J is TRBJ1-2 and V is TRBV7-9; D is ambiguous. The V end lost 5 bases, the J end lost 5 bases, and 21 bases lay between the germline ends. Germline V lookup: CDR1 SEHNR, CDR2 FQNEAQ (reference sequence). This CDR3 has 16 residues. CDR3 nucleotides: TGTGCCAGCAGCCAGGTTCCAGAAGATATCGTTTATGGCTACACCTTC. Amino acid sequence: CASSQVPEDIVYGYTF.

This sequence joins TRBV5-5 and TRBJ2-3; D possibly corresponds to TRBD2 (6 bases). Trimming removed 3 bases from V and 0 bases from J, with 11 bases in between. Germline loops: CDR1 SGHKS, CDR2 YYEKEE (reference sequence). The CDR3 contains 15 residues. The CDR3 DNA sequence: TGTGCCAGCAGCTACGGGAGCCTTAGCACAGATACGCAGTATTTT. The encoded protein is CASSYGSLSTDTQYF.

The gene calls are TRBV28 and TRBJ2-7; 9 bases fit TRBD1. Looked up from germline, CDR1 is MDHEN and CDR2 is SYDVKM. J was trimmed by 6 bases and V by 5 bases; bases with no gene match: 5. The CDR3 covers 13 residues. The CDR3 DNA follows: TGTGCCAGCAGTCCCGGGACAGGGTCCGAGCAGTACTTC. This encodes CASSPGTGSEQYF.

The chain recombines TRBV23-1 with TRBJ2-2; the D gene could be TRBD1 or TRBD2 (6 bases each). TRBV23-1 is noted as an ORF with a role that remains uncertain. The CDR3 consists of 18 residues. The germline V and J ends were trimmed by 3 bases and 3 bases, with 20 bases remaining between them. The CDR3: CASSQPPRGEAYTGELFF. CDR3 nucleotide sequence: TGCGCCAGCAGTCAGCCTCCTAGGGGGGAAGCCTACACCGGGGAGCTGTTTTTT.

This CDR3 reads CASRLLSGRYTGELFF. The DNA for the CDR3 is TGCGCCAGCAGACTACTTAGCGGGAGGTACACCGGGGAGCTGTTTTTT. The V and J genes are TRBV4-1 and TRBJ2-2; 10 bases fit TRBD2. Per germline, CDR1 MGHRA and CDR2 YSYEKL. The V segment lost 6 bases and the J segment 3 bases; nucleotides outside the gene matches: 7. There are 16 residues in the CDR3.

V and J are TRBV5-1 and TRBJ2-1; 7 nucleotides agree with TRBD2. The CDR3 length is 15 residues. Germline values: CDR1 SGHRS, CDR2 YFSETQ. J gave up 4 bases and V 5 bases, and 9 bases lay outside the gene matches. CDR3: CASRLGLELYNEQFF. For the CDR3, the DNA is TGCGCCAGCAGGTTAGGACTAGAACTTTACAATGAGCAGTTCTTC. Full variable domain (outside the CDR3, taken from reference TRBV5-1 and TRBJ2-1): KAGVTQTPRYLIKTRGQQVTLSCSPISGHRSVSWYQQTPGQGLQFLFEYFSETQRNKGNFPGRFSGRQFSNSRSEMNVSTLELGDSALYLCASRLGLELYNEQFFGPGTRLTVL.

The V and J genes are TRBV7-9 and TRBJ2-1, with a tentative D call TRBD1 (6 bases). Trimming left V 5 bases short and J 5 bases short, with 16 bases between. CDR3 size: 15 residues. Germline V lookup: CDR1 SEHNR, CDR2 FQNEAQ (reference sequence). In DNA form, the CDR3 reads TGTGCCAGCAGCCAAACCGGGACACCTCACAATGAGCAGTTCTTC. Translating gives CASSQTGTPHNEQFF.

The V gene is TRBV2, the J gene TRBJ2-1; D not resolved. Between the trimmed V and J ends, which lost 4 bases and 1 base, there was a span of 11 bases. Germline CDR1 SNHLY, CDR2 FYNNEI. The CDR3 contains 15 residues. In DNA, the CDR3 is TGTGCCAGCAGTGTAGGTTTCCCTTCCTACAATGAGCAGTTCTTC. Translation gives CASSVGFPSYNEQFF.